Following are 23 T cell receptor beta chains from one sample sequenced in a study of blood T cell repertoires in COVID-19. Here immunoSEQ multiplex PCR was the method, and the copy in TCRdb shows in-frame clones only, minus some. The table records approximately 190,000 clones, roughly four fifths of them present only once. The source material was PBMCs or T cells enriched from blood (not recorded which). These receptors all come from a middle-aged man who had recovered from COVID-19.

In this sample, this clone turned up a few times. The CDR3 coding sequence is TGTGCCAGCAGCTCGACAGGGGAAGGCAATCAGCCCCAGCATTTT. Translated: CASSSTGEGNQPQHF. V usage is TRBV6-2 or TRBV6-3 and J usage is TRBJ1-5; 8 bases agree with TRBD1. The CDR3 has 15 amino acids. The J segment lost 2 bases and the V segment lost 6 bases, leaving 6 bases of the junction unmatched. Germline V gene sequence: CDR1 MNHEY, CDR2 SVGEGT.

The chain joins TRBV6-5 to TRBJ2-1; the match to TRBD2 covers 11 bases. Unmatched junction bases numbered 5, after V lost 6 bases and J lost 4 bases. Germline V lookup: CDR1 MNHEY, CDR2 SVGAGI. The CDR3 consists of 15 residues. In nucleotides, the CDR3 is TGTGCCAGCAGAATGACTAGCGGGATTTACAATGAGCAGTTCTTC. It specifies CASRMTSGIYNEQFF.

The chain employs TRBV10-3 and TRBJ2-2; tentatively, D is TRBD1 (5 bases). Trimming cost V 6 bases and J 6 bases, with 11 bases left between them. This CDR3 contains 13 residues. The germline V gene encodes CDR1 ENHRY and CDR2 SYGVKD. CDR3 region: CAISPQGAGELFF. The CDR3, as DNA: TGTGCCATCAGCCCCCAGGGTGCCGGGGAGCTGTTTTTT.

The chain has TRBV6-5 and TRBJ1-2; 9 bases match TRBD1. Germline assignment: CDR1 MNHEY and CDR2 SVGAGI. With 6 bases clipped from V and 4 bases from J, the junction kept 6 bases outside the gene matches. The CDR3 length is 14 residues. The CDR3 DNA reads as TGTGCCAGCAGGGGGGACAGGGTCCCCTATGGCTACACCTTC. It translates to CASRGDRVPYGYTF.

This chain uses TRBV15 with TRBJ1-5, with 8 bases that match TRBD1. There are 12 residues in the CDR3. Germline V CDR1 and CDR2: LNHNV, YYDKDF (reference sequence). V was pared by 5 bases and J by 12 bases, with 6 bases of the junction left unmatched. CDR3 sequence (DNA): TGTGCCACCAGCCTAGGACAGGGCCTCCAGCATTTT. The encoded protein is CATSLGQGLQHF.

The rearrangement links TRBV19 to TRBJ1-2; the match to TRBD1 covers 8 bases. This CDR3 has 13 amino acids. Losses at the gene ends were 5 bases for V and 4 bases for J; bases not matched to a gene: 3. From germline, CDR1 is LNHDA and CDR2 SQIVND (reference sequence). The CDR3 loop is CASSFDRGYGYTF. The CDR3 DNA sequence: TGTGCCAGTAGTTTCGACAGGGGCTATGGCTACACCTTC.

The rearrangement uses TRBV7-6 and TRBJ1-1, with D perhaps matching TRBD1 (5 bases). Germline V lookup: CDR1 SGHVS, CDR2 FNYEAQ. V lost 4 bases, J lost 0 bases, and 18 bases lay in between. The CDR3 is made up of 17 amino acids. The CDR3 reads CASSSPAGGTMNTEAFF. CDR3 coding DNA: TGTGCCAGCAGCTCCCCCGCTGGAGGGACCATGAACACTGAAGCTTTCTTT. The full variable domain, rest sourced from reference TRBV7-6 and TRBJ1-1, is GAGVSQSPRYKVTKRGQDVALRCDPISGHVSLYWYRQALGQGPEFLTYFNYEAQQDKSGLPNDRFSAERPEGSISTLTIQRTEQRDSAMYRCASSSPAGGTMNTEAFFGQGTRLTVV.

The chain employs TRBV5-1 and TRBJ2-1, with a possible D match to TRBD1 (5 bases). Trimming took 7 bases from V and 10 from J, leaving 18 bases between them. The CDR3 length is 13 residues. Germline loops: CDR1 SGHRS, CDR2 YFSETQ. The CDR3: CASAFARGKEQFF. CDR3 coding DNA: TGCGCCAGCGCATTCGCTAGGGGCAAGGAGCAGTTCTTC. Variable domain in full (rest from reference TRBV5-1 and TRBJ2-1): KAGVTQTPRYLIKTRGQQVTLSCSPISGHRSVSWYQQTPGQGLQFLFEYFSETQRNKGNFPGRFSGRQFSNSRSEMNVSTLELGDSALYLCASAFARGKEQFFGPGTRLTVL.

The V call is TRBV11-2, the J call TRBJ2-3; 11 nucleotides match TRBD2. This CDR3 region has 19 residues. Per the germline V gene, CDR1 is SGHAT and CDR2 is FQNNGV. V shed 2 bases and J 6 bases; nucleotides not matched to a gene: 16. For the CDR3, the DNA is TGTGCCAGCAGCTTAAAAGCCATTCTTAGCGGGGGGGCCACGGATACGCAGTATTTT. It yields the protein CASSLKAILSGGATDTQYF.

The rearrangement uses TRBV5-1 and TRBJ1-2; 12 bases line up with TRBD1. V lost 0 bases to trimming and J lost 2 bases; unmatched junction nucleotides: 8. Germline CDR1 is SGHRS and CDR2 is YFSETQ. The CDR3 runs to 18 residues. The CDR3 spells CASSLVGTGGATNYGYTF. The CDR3 DNA is TGCGCCAGCAGCTTGGTTGGGACAGGGGGCGCCACGAACTATGGCTACACCTTC.

V and J are TRBV5-1 and TRBJ1-2, with a possible D match to TRBD1 (5 bases). CDR3 length equals 14 residues. CDR1 and CDR2 from the germline V gene are SGHRS and YFSETQ. Trimming left V 3 bases short and J 6 bases short, with 15 bases between. The CDR3 DNA is TGCGCCAGCAGCTCAGGGACTCCGAGGGATGGCTACACCTTC. Its translation: CASSSGTPRDGYTF.

CDR3 amino acids: CASSLAQVANYGYTF. Written as DNA, the CDR3 is TGTGCCAGCAGCTTAGCACAGGTCGCCAACTATGGCTACACCTTC. The chain recombines TRBV7-2 with TRBJ1-2, with a possible D match to TRBD1 (5 bases). This CDR3 comprises 15 residues. Germline assignment: CDR1 SGHTA and CDR2 FQGNSA. Trimming left V 0 bases short and J 2 bases short, with 10 bases between.

This CDR3 reads CASNGGLGNEQFF. DNA of the CDR3: TGTGCCAGCAACGGCGGTCTCGGCAATGAGCAGTTCTTC. The J gene is TRBJ2-1, the V gene TRBV6-5; no firm D call. The CDR3 spans 13 residues. Germline loops: CDR1 MNHEY, CDR2 SVGAGI. Trimming pared 7 bases from V and 6 bases from J, leaving 13 bases between.

In this sample, this clone turned up a few times. This chain links TRBV21-1 with TRBJ2-5; whether TRBD1, the table's D call, matches the DNA was not checked. TRBV21-1 is reported as a pseudogene. The CDR3 loop spans 23 amino acids. This CDR3 reads CASSNKKRLAPHSQHVLQETQYF. The CDR3 DNA reads TGTGCCAGCAGCAATAAAAAAAGGCTGGCGCCACACAGCCAACATGTCCTTCAAGAGACCCAGTACTTC.

The J gene is TRBJ2-1, the V gene TRBV11-2; 10 bases are a match to TRBD2. J was trimmed by 4 bases and V by 5 bases; bases with no gene match: 8. The germline V gene has CDR1 SGHAT and CDR2 FQNNGV. The CDR3 length is 16 residues. In DNA, the CDR3 is TGTGCCAGCAGCCGTACTAGCGGGGTCCTTTACAATGAGCAGTTCTTC. It specifies CASSRTSGVLYNEQFF.

The chain employs TRBV7-9 and TRBJ1-6, with 7 bases fitting TRBD1. Germline V gene lookup returns CDR1 SEHNR and CDR2 FQNEAQ (reference sequence). After removal of 5 bases from V and 9 bases from J, the junction contained 7 bases not matched to a gene. This CDR3 comprises 14 residues. CDR3 amino acids: CASSLETGASPLHF. The CDR3 DNA reads as TGTGCCAGCAGCCTCGAAACAGGGGCTTCACCCCTCCACTTT.

The CDR3 here is CASSLVQGPNGYTF. CDR3 nucleotides: TGTGCCAGCAGCTTAGTTCAGGGTCCGAATGGCTACACCTTC. The genes are TRBV11-2 and TRBJ1-2, with D tentatively TRBD1 (5 bases). V lost 1 base to trimming and J lost 6 bases, with 12 bases between them. Germline V lookup: CDR1 SGHAT, CDR2 FQNNGV. This CDR3 has 14 residues.

This sequence joins TRBV11-2 and TRBJ2-1, with TRBD2 identical over 8 bases. The CDR3 sequence is 18 residues long. Germline trimming cut 5 bases from V and 3 bases from J; bases unmatched to any gene: 15. Germline CDR1 reads SGHAT; CDR2 reads FQNNGV. This CDR3 is CASSSHYRPSGFYNEQFF. CDR3 DNA: TGTGCCAGCAGCAGCCACTATCGGCCTAGCGGGTTCTACAATGAGCAGTTCTTC.

This rearrangement joins TRBV1 to TRBJ2-2; the table's D call, TRBD2, has no DNA check behind it. TRBV1 represents a pseudogene. This CDR3 is built from 18 residues. CDR3 in amino acids: CTSSQDFPSGSNTGELFF. In DNA, the CDR3 is TGCACCAGCAGCCAAGATTTCCCTAGCGGATCGAACACCGGGGAGCTGTTTTTT.

In this sample, this clone turned up once. This chain uses TRBV6-1 with TRBJ1-1; 10 bases map to TRBD1. Trimming removed 2 bases from V and 5 bases from J; junction bases left unmatched: 5. CDR1 and CDR2 from the germline V gene are MNHNS and SASEGT. This CDR3 contains 15 residues. CDR3: CASSELWTGGTEAFF. In DNA form, the CDR3 reads TGTGCCAGCAGTGAACTTTGGACAGGGGGAACTGAAGCTTTCTTT.

The chain has TRBV6-2 or TRBV6-3 and TRBJ1-1; TRBD1 matches 7 bases. The CDR3 is made up of 14 amino acids. Germline V gives CDR1 MNHEY, CDR2 SVGEGT. V was clipped by 6 bases and J by 4 bases; unmatched bases: 8. The CDR3 protein is CASSQETGRTEAFF. As DNA, the CDR3 is TGTGCCAGCAGCCAGGAGACAGGGCGCACTGAAGCTTTCTTT.

The genes are TRBV30 and TRBJ1-6; TRBD1 aligns across 9 bases. This CDR3 contains 15 residues. Germline V gene data show CDR1 as GTSNPN and CDR2 as SVGIG (reference sequence). J lost 7 bases, V lost 5 bases, and 9 bases had no gene match. The CDR3 DNA is TGTGCCTGGGTTCTCCGGGACAGGGTAAATTCACCCCTCCACTTT. Amino acids: CAWVLRDRVNSPLHF. The variable domain in full, with the rest retrieved from reference TRBV30 and TRBJ1-6, is SQTIHQWPATLVQPVGSPLSLECTVEGTSNPNLYWYRQAAGRGLQLLFYSVGIGQISSEVPQNLSASRPQDRQFILSSKKLLLSDSGFYLCAWVLRDRVNSPLHFGNGTRLTVT.

The CDR3 DNA is TGTGCCACCAGGACAGGTTCAACTAATGAAAAACTGTTTTTT. Protein: CATRTGSTNEKLFF. V gene TRBV6-5 combines with J gene TRBJ1-4; 7 nucleotides agree with TRBD1. CDR1 and CDR2 (germline): MNHEY, SVGAGI. The CDR3 contains 14 residues. J gave up 0 bases and V 10 bases, and 5 bases lay outside the gene matches.